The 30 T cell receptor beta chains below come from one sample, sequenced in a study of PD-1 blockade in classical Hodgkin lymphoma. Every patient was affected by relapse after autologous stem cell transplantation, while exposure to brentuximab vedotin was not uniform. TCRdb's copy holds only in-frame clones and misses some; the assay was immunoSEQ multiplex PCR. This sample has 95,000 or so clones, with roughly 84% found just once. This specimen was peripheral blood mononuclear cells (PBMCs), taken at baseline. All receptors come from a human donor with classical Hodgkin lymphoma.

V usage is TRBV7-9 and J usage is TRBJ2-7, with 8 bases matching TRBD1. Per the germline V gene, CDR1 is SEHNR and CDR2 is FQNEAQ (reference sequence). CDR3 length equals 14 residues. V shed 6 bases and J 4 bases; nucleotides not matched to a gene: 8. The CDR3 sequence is CASRMAGGPYEQYF. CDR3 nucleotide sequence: TGTGCCAGCAGGATGGCAGGGGGCCCATACGAGCAGTACTTC.

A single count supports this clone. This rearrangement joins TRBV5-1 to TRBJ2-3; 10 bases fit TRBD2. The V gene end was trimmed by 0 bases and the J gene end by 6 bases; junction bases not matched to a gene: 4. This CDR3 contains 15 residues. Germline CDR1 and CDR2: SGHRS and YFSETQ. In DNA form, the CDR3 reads TGCGCCAGCAGCTTGGAAGCGGGAGGGTGGGATACGCAGTATTTT. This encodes CASSLEAGGWDTQYF.

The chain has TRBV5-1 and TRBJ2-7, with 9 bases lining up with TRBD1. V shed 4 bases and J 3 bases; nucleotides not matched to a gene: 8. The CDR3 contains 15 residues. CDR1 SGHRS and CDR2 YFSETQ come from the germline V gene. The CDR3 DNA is TGCGCCAGCAGCAGTTCCGGGACAGGGCTCTACGAGCAGTACTTC. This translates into CASSSSGTGLYEQYF.

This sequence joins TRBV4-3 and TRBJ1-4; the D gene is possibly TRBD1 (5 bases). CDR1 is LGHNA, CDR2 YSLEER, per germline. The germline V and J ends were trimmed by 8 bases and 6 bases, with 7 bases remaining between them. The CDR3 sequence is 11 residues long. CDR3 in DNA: TGCGCCAGCGGGGACTATGAAAAACTGTTTTTT. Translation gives CASGDYEKLFF.

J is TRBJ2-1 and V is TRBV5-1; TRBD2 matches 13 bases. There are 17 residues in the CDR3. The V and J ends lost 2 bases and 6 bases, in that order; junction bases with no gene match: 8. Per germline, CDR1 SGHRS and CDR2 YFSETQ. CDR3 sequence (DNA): TGCGCCAGCAGCTTCGACCCGACTAGCGGGAGGATCAATGAGCAGTTCTTC. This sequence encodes CASSFDPTSGRINEQFF.

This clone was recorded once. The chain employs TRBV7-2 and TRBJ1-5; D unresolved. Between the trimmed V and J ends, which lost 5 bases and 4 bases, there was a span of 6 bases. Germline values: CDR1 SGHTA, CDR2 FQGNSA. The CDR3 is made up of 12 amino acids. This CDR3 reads CASSLLNQPQHF. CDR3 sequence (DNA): TGTGCCAGCAGCCTGTTGAATCAGCCCCAGCATTTT.

The CDR3 protein is CSVMTGGTGYTF. The DNA of the CDR3 is TGCAGCGTCATGACAGGGGGCACTGGCTACACCTTC. The V and J genes are TRBV29-1 and TRBJ1-2, with 10 bases matching TRBD1. The CDR3 consists of 12 residues. V dropped 6 bases and J dropped 7; count of bases not matched to a gene: 5. CDR1 SQVTM and CDR2 ANQGSEA come from the germline V gene.

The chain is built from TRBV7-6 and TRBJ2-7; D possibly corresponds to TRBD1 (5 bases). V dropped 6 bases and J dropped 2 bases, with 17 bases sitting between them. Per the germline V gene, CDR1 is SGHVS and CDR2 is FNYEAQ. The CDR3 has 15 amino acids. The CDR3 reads CASSPQGRVTYEQYF. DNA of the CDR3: TGTGCCAGCAGTCCCCAGGGCAGGGTCACCTACGAGCAGTACTTC.

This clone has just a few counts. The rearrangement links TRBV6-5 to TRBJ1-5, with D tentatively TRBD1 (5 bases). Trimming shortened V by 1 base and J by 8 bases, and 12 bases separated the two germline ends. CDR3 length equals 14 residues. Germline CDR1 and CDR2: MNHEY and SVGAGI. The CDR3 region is CASSYFRESEPQHF. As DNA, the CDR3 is TGTGCCAGCAGTTACTTCAGGGAGTCTGAGCCCCAGCATTTT.

The CDR3: CASRQHGDSTDTQYF. The CDR3, as DNA: TGTGCCAGCAGACAACACGGAGACAGCACAGATACGCAGTATTTT. The chain employs TRBV6-5 and TRBJ2-3; no firm D call. The CDR3 is 15 amino acids. Germline CDR1 is MNHEY and CDR2 is SVGAGI. Between the trimmed V and J ends, which lost 6 bases and 0 bases, there was a span of 13 bases.

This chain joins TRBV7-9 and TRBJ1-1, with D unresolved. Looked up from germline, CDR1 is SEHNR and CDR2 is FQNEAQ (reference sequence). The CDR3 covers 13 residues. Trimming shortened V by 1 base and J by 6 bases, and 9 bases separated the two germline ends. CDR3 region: CASSLDEGAEAFF. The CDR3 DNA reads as TGTGCCAGCAGCTTAGATGAGGGAGCTGAAGCTTTCTTT.

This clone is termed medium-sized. CDR3 nucleotides: TGTGCCACTACCCCCCAGGGGGGAATCACTGAAGCTTTCTTT. It specifies CATTPQGGITEAFF. V usage is TRBV7-9 and J usage is TRBJ1-1, with 7 bases aligning to TRBD1. CDR1 is SEHNR, CDR2 FQNEAQ, per germline (reference sequence). After removal of 10 bases from V and 4 bases from J, the junction contained 12 bases not matched to a gene. This CDR3 region has 14 residues.

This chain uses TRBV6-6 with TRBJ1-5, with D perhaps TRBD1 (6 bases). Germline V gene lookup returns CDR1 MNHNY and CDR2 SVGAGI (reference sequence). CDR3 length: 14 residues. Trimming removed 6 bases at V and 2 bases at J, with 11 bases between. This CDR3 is CASSPAGGNQPQHF. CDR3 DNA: TGTGCCAGCAGCCCGGCAGGGGGCAATCAGCCCCAGCATTTT.

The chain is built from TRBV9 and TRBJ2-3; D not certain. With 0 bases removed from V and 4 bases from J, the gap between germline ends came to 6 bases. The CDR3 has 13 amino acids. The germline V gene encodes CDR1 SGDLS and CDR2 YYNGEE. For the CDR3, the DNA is TGTGCCAGCAGCGTAGGAGTGCCAGATACGCAGTATTTT. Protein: CASSVGVPDTQYF. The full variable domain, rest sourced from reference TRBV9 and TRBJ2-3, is DSGVTQTPKHLITATGQRVTLRCSPRSGDLSVYWYQQSLDQGLQFLIQYYNGEERAKGNILERFSAQQFPDLHSELNLSSLELGDSALYFCASSVGVPDTQYFGPGTRLTVL.

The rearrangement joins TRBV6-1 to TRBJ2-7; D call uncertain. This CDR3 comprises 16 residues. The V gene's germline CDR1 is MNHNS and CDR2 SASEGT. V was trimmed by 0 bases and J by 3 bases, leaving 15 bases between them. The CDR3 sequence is CASSEAHGKPVYEQYF. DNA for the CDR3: TGTGCCAGCAGTGAAGCGCACGGCAAACCCGTCTACGAGCAGTACTTC.

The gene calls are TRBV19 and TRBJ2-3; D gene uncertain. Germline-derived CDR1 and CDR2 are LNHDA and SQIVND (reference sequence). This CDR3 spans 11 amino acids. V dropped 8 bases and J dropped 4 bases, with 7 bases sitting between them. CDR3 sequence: CASSRADTQYF. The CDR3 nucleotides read TGTGCCAGTTCCCGGGCAGATACGCAGTATTTT.

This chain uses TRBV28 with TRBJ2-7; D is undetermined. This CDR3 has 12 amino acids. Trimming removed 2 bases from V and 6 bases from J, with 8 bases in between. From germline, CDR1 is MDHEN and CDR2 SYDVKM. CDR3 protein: CASSLSVGEQYF. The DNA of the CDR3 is TGTGCCAGCAGTTTAAGTGTTGGCGAGCAGTACTTC.

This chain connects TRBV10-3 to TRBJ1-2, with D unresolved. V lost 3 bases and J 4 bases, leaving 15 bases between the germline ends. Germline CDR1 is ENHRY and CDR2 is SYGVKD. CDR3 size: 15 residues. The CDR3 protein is CAISETASRAYGYTF. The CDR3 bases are TGTGCCATCAGTGAAACAGCATCTAGGGCCTATGGCTACACCTTC.

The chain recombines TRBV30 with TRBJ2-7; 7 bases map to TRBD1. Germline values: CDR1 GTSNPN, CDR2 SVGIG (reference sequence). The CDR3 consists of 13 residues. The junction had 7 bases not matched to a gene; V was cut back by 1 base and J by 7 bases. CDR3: CAWSGQGTGEQYF. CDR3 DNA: TGTGCCTGGAGTGGACAGGGAACTGGAGAGCAGTACTTC.

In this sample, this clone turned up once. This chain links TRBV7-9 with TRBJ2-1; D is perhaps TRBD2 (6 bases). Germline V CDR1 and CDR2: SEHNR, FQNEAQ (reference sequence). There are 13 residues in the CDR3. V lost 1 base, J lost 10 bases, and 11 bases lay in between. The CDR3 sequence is CASSLDTGDEQFF. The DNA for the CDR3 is TGTGCCAGCAGCTTAGACACGGGAGACGAGCAGTTCTTC.

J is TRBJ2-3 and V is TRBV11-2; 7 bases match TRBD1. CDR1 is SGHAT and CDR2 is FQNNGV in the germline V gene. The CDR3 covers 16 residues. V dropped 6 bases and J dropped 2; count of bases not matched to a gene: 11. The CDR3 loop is CASRLRGGAVTDTQYF. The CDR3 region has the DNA TGTGCCAGCAGGCTCAGAGGGGGCGCCGTCACAGATACGCAGTATTTT.

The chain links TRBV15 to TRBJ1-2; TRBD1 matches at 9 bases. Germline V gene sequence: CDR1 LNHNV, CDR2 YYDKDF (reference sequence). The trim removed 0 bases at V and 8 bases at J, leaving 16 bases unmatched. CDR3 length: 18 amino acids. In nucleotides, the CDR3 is TGTGCCACCAGCAGAGACGGGACAGGGAAGGATTTTCCCTCAGGCTACACCTTC. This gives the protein CATSRDGTGKDFPSGYTF.

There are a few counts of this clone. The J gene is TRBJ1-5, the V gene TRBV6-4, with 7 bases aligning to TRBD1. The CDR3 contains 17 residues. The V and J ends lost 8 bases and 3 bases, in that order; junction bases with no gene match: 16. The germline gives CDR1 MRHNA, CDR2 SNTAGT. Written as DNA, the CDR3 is TGTGCCAGCCATACGCGGGGGTGCAGGGGGTTCAATCAGCCCCAGCATTTT. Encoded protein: CASHTRGCRGFNQPQHF.

CDR3 in amino acids: CASSSTGGGGTQYF. The CDR3 DNA reads TGTGCCAGCAGCTCGACAGGGGGTGGGGGGACCCAGTACTTC. This chain links TRBV7-2 with TRBJ2-5; the match to TRBD1 covers 9 bases. The length of the CDR3 is 14 residues. CDR1 SGHTA and CDR2 FQGNSA come from the germline V gene. V lost 4 bases to trimming and J lost 7 bases; unmatched junction nucleotides: 7. The full variable domain, rest sourced from reference TRBV7-2 and TRBJ2-5, is GAGVSQSPSNKVTEKGKDVELRCDPISGHTALYWYRQSLGQGLEFLIYFQGNSAPDKSGLPSDRFSAERTGGSVSTLTIQRTQQEDSAVYLCASSSTGGGGTQYFGPGTRLLVL.

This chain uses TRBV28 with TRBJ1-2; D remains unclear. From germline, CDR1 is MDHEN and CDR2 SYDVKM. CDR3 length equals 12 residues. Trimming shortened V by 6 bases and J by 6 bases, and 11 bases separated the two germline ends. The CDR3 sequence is CASRRTVHGYTF. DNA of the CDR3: TGTGCCAGCAGACGGACTGTCCATGGCTACACCTTC.

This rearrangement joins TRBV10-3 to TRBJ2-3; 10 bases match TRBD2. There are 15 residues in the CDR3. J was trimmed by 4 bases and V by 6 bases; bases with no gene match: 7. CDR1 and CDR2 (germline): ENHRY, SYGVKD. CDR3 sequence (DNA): TGTGCCATCAGCCCGGGACTAGCGACATCAGATACGCAGTATTTT. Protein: CAISPGLATSDTQYF.

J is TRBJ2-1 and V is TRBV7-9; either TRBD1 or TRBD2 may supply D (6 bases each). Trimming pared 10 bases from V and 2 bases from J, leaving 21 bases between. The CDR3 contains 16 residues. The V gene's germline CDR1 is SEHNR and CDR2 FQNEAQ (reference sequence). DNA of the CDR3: TGTGCCACCTTGGAGGGGGGAGGAGGAACCTACAATGAGCAGTTCTTC. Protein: CATLEGGGGTYNEQFF.

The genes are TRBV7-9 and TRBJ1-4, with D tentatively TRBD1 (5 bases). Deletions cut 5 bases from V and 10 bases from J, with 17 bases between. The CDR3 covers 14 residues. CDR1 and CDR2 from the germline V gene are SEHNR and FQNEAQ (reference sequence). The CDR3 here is CASSVRELGGKLFF. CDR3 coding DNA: TGTGCCAGCAGCGTCAGGGAGTTGGGTGGAAAACTGTTTTTT.

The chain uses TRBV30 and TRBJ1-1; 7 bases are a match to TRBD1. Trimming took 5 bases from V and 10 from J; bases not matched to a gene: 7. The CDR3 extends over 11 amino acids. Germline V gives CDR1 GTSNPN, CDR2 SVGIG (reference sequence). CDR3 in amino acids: CAWDHRGAAFF. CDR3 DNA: TGTGCCTGGGACCACAGGGGAGCAGCTTTCTTT.

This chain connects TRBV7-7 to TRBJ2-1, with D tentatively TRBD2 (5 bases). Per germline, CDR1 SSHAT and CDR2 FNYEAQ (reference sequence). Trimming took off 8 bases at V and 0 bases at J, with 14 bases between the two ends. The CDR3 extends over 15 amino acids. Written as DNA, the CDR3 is TGTGCCAGCTCTAAGCGGACCTCCTCCTACAATGAGCAGTTCTTC. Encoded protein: CASSKRTSSYNEQFF.